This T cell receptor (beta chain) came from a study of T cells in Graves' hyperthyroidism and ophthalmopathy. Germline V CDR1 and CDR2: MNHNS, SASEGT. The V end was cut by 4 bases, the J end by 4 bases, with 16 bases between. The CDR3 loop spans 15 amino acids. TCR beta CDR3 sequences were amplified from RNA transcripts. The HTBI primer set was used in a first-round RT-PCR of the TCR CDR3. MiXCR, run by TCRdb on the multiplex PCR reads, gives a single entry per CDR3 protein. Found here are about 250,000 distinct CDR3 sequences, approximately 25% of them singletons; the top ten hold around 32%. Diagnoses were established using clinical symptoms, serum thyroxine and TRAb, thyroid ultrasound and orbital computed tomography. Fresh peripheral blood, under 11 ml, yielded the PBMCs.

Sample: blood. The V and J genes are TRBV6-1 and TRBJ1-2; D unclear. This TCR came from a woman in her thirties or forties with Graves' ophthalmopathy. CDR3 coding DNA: TGTGCCAGCAGTGCCGGGAGACCCCGCTCCTATGGCTACACCTTC. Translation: CASSAGRPRSYGYTF.